This TCR beta chain was obtained from a study of blood T cell repertoires in COVID-19 (dated by TCRdb to about 2020). Describing the broader study: Samples covering the acute and convalescent phases of COVID-19 were provided by collaborators in the United States, Italy and Spain. The prospective study material was composed of cDNA or gDNA derived from T cells, B-cell-depleted T cells, or PBMCs. Deeply sampled blood TCRbeta repertoires from subjects exposed to, actively infected with, or recovered from COVID-19 were included in the dataset. The repertoires were released in a freely available public database intended as a resource for research on the immune response to SARS-CoV-2. Samples were obtained from the ongoing ImmuneRACE study (first 160 participants) and from 1,254 subjects provided by 6 global collaborators. A de-identified subject ID, COVID-19 status, age in years and sex were almost always included in the sample metadata. HLA class I and class II types, where available, came from metadata supplied by the sample provider rather than from assay-based typing.

Whole blood was collected in K2EDTA tubes by collaborating institutions according to the institutions' own protocols. For TCRbeta analysis, collaborators shipped samples as frozen whole blood, isolated PBMCs, or DNA extracted from either of those sample types. Inclusive of the bounding cysteine and phenylalanine, the CDR3 is 16 residues long. This entry keeps only the CDR3 DNA: 48 bases, framed from base 1. For CDR1 and CDR2, the germline V gene (reference sequence) lists LNHNV and YYDKDF. The V and J ends are trimmed by 1 base and 2 bases, leaving 13 bases between them. Summary of the overall study and its limitations: The quantity of clinical and demographic metadata differed by source and by participant and was supplied without curation.

On this clone: There is no known antigen for this receptor. The input lacks base qualities; no much larger clone sits a single base away.

The immunoSEQ Assay, a bias-controlled multiplex PCR, was used to amplify TCRbeta CDR3 regions from genomic DNA. As for the original processing: The number of nucleated cells in each sample was estimated by amplification of reference gene primers within the assay. Sequence reads were collapsed and filtered to measure the absolute abundance of every unique TCRbeta CDR3 rearrangement. For each sample, productive Simpson clonality was calculated by taking the square root of Simpson's diversity index across productive rearrangements. In its TCRdb copy, this immuneACCESS table keeps in-frame sequences only and misses some clones. Where compared with another copy, unresolved V genes explain less than half of these, and the others have no known cause. V, J and clone size reflect that table, while D and trimming were determined from the DNA. Within this sample are about 120,000 clones, with approximately 82% of them counted one time only. The ten largest clones capture approximately 7% of the sample.

The sequence was collected from a man in his sixties or seventies with active or convalescent COVID-19. The chain uses TRBV15 and TRBJ2-3; TRBD2 is perhaps the D gene, given 7 matching bases. Sequencing was carried out using peripheral blood. The sequence in DNA is TGTGCCACCAGCAGAGGGGGCGGGGGCGTCACAGATACGCAGTATTTT. Its product reads: CATSRGGGGVTDTQYF.